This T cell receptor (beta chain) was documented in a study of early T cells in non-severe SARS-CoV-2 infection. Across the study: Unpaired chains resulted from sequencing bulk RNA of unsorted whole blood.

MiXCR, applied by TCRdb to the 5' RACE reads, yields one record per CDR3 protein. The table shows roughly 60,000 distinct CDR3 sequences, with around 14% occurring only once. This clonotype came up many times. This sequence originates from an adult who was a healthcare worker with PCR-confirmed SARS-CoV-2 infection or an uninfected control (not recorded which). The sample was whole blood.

CDR3 coding DNA: TGTGCCAGCAGCCGCCACGGGGAACGCGCTGAAGCTTTCTTT. Its protein is CASSRHGERAEAFF. The chain recombines TRBV3-1 with TRBJ1-1, with D hard to call. Germline V gene sequence: CDR1 LGHDT, CDR2 YNNKEL (reference sequence). The CDR3 runs 14 residues. Trimming cost V 4 bases and J 6 bases, with 15 bases left between them.